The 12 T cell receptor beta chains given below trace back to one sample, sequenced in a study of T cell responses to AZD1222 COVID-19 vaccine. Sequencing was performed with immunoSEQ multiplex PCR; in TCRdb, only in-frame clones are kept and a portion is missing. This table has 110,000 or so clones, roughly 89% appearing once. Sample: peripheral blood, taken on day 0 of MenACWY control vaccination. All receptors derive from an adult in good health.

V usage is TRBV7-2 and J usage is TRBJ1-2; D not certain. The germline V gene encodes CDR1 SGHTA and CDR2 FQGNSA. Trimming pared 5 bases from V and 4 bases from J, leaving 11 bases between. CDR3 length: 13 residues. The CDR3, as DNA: TGTGCCAGCAGCCCCGGAGGGTCCTATGGCTACACCTTC. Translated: CASSPGGSYGYTF.

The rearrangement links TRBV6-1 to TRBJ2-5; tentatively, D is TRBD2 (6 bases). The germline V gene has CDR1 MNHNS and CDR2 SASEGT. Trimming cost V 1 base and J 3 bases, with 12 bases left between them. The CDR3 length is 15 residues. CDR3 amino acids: CASSEGIGTEETQYF. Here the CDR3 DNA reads TGTGCCAGCAGTGAAGGAATCGGGACTGAAGAGACCCAGTACTTC.

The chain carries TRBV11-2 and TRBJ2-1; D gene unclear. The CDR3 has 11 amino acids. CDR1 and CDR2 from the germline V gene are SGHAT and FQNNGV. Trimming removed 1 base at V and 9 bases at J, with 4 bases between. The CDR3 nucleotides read TGTGCCAGCAGCTTAGGATTTGAGCAGTTCTTC. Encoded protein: CASSLGFEQFF.

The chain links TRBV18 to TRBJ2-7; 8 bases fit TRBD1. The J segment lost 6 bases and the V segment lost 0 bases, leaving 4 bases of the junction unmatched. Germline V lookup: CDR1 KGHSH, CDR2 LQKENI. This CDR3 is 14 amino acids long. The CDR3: CASSPPSTGGEQYF. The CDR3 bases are TGTGCCAGCTCACCACCCTCAACAGGGGGCGAGCAGTACTTC.

CDR3 region: CASSRGPSTDTQYF. The CDR3 DNA follows: TGTGCCAGCAGCCGAGGCCCTAGCACAGATACGCAGTATTTT. This chain connects TRBV2 to TRBJ2-3; the D is unclear. This CDR3 has 14 amino acids. Trimming left V 6 bases short and J 0 bases short, with 10 bases between. Germline V CDR1 and CDR2: SNHLY, FYNNEI.

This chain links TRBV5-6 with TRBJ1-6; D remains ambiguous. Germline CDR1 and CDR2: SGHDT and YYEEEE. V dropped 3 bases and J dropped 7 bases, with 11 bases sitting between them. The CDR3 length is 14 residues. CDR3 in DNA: TGTGCCAGCAGCTCCTGGATCCGGAATTCACCCCTCCACTTT. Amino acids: CASSSWIRNSPLHF.

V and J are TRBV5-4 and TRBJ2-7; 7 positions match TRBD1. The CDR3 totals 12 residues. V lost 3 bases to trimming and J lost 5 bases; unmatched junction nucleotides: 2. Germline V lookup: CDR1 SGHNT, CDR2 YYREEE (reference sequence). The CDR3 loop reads CASSSDRDEQYF. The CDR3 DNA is TGTGCCAGCAGCTCCGACAGGGACGAGCAGTACTTC.

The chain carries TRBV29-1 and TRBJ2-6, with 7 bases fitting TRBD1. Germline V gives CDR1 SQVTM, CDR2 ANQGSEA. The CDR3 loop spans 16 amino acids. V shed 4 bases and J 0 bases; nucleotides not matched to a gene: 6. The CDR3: CSVGRDSSSGANVLTF. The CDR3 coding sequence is TGCAGCGTTGGCCGGGACAGCTCCTCTGGGGCCAACGTCCTGACTTTC.

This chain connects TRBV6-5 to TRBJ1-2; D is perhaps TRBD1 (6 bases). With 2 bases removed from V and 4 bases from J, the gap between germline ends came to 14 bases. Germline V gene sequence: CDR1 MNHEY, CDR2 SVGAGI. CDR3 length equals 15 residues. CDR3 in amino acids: CASSYGGRGTYGYTF. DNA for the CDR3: TGTGCCAGCAGTTACGGCGGCAGGGGTACCTATGGCTACACCTTC.

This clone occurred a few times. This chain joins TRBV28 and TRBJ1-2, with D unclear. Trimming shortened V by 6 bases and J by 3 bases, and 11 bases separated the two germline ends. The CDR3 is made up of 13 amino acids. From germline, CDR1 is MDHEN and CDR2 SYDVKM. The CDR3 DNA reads TGTGCCAGCAGCCTCGACGGGCACTATGGCTACACCTTC. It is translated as CASSLDGHYGYTF.

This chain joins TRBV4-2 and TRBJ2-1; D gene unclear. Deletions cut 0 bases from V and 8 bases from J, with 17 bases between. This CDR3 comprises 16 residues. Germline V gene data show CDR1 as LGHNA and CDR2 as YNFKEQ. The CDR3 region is CASSQEKVEITYEQFF. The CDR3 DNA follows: TGTGCCAGCAGCCAAGAAAAGGTTGAAATTACATATGAGCAGTTCTTC.

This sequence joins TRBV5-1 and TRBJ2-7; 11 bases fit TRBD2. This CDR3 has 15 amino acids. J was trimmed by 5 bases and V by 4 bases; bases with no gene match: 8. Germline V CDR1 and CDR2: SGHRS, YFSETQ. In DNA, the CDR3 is TGCGCCAGCAGCCTGGGGGCTAGCGGGGGGAACGAGCAGTACTTC. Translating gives CASSLGASGGNEQYF.